One and the same sample provided the 10 T cell receptor beta chains below, sequenced in a study of T cell responses to AZD1222 COVID-19 vaccine. The data were produced by immunoSEQ multiplex PCR, yet TCRdb's version contains in-frame clones alone and is incomplete. The data contain 60,000 to 100,000 clones, about 91% of them singletons. The material was peripheral blood, obtained on day 0 of MenACWY control vaccination. The origin of the receptors is an adult in good health.

This chain links TRBV20-1 with TRBJ1-6, with a weak D call TRBD1 (6 bases). CDR1 DFQATT and CDR2 SNEGSKA come from the germline V gene (reference sequence). The CDR3 sequence is 11 residues long. Trimming took 3 bases from V and 10 from J, leaving 7 bases between them. CDR3 coding DNA: TGCAGTGCTAGGGGGGCATCACCCCTCCACTTT. Protein product: CSARGASPLHF.

The chain has TRBV11-2 and TRBJ2-2; either TRBD1 or TRBD2 may supply D (6 bases each). The CDR3 is made up of 14 amino acids. V gave up 1 base and J gave up 7 bases, with 10 bases separating them. Germline V gene lookup returns CDR1 SGHAT and CDR2 FQNNGV. The CDR3 DNA reads TGTGCCAGCAGCTTAGTGGAGGGGGTCGGGGAGCTGTTTTTT. Its protein product is CASSLVEGVGELFF.

V is TRBV9 and J is TRBJ2-1; D tentatively fits TRBD1 or TRBD2 (6 bases each). The germline V and J ends were trimmed by 1 base and 8 bases, with 10 bases remaining between them. From germline, CDR1 is SGDLS and CDR2 YYNGEE. The CDR3 is 13 residues long. DNA for the CDR3: TGTGCCAGCAGCGTAAGGGGGGTGGATGAGCAGTTCTTC. Its protein product is CASSVRGVDEQFF.

V gene TRBV19 combines with J gene TRBJ1-5, with D possibly matching TRBD1 (5 bases). V was trimmed by 3 bases and J by 5 bases, leaving 8 bases between them. CDR3 length: 13 residues. CDR1 LNHDA and CDR2 SQIVND come from the germline V gene (reference sequence). CDR3 DNA sequence: TGTGCCAGTAGTATCAGGGAGGATCAGCCCCAGCATTTT. This codes for CASSIREDQPQHF.

The sample holds one count of this clone. The V and J genes are TRBV19 and TRBJ1-5; 9 bases agree with TRBD1. V trimming: 4 bases; J trimming: 9 bases; junction bases outside the gene matches: 13. The CDR3 length is 16 residues. Germline CDR1 is LNHDA and CDR2 is SQIVND (reference sequence). The CDR3 sequence: CASSTRQGGKAGPQHF. CDR3 in DNA: TGTGCCAGTAGTACCAGACAGGGGGGCAAGGCGGGGCCCCAGCATTTT. Looking up the rest from reference TRBV19 and TRBJ1-5 gives the full variable domain: DGGITQSPKYLFRKEGQNVTLSCEQNLNHDAMYWYRQDPGQGLRLIYYSQIVNDFQKGDIAEGYSVSREKKESFPLTVTSAQKNPTAFYLCASSTRQGGKAGPQHFGDGTRLSIL.

The chain combines TRBV7-6 with TRBJ2-3, with 10 bases that match TRBD2. There are 16 residues in the CDR3. J was trimmed by 9 bases and V by 5 bases; bases with no gene match: 14. The V gene's germline CDR1 is SGHVS and CDR2 FNYEAQ. The CDR3, as DNA: TGTGCCAGCAGCCGGCAACGGACTAGCGGCCCGGGGACGCAGTATTTT. Residues: CASSRQRTSGPGTQYF.

This chain joins TRBV29-1 and TRBJ2-1; possible D gene TRBD2, 7 bases. This CDR3 has 14 amino acids. V lost 2 bases, J lost 9 bases, and 17 bases lay in between. Germline lookup yields CDR1 SQVTM and CDR2 ANQGSEA. CDR3 coding DNA: TGCAGCGTTGAAAGACTAGCAGGGGCCGGTGAGCAGTTCTTC. Amino acids: CSVERLAGAGEQFF.

The genes are TRBV27 and TRBJ2-1, with 13 bases identical to TRBD2. J gave up 14 bases and V 6 bases, and 10 bases lay outside the gene matches. Germline V gives CDR1 MNHEY, CDR2 SMNVEV (reference sequence). The CDR3 runs 14 residues. This chain's CDR3 is CASRPWTSGGAEFF. The CDR3 DNA sequence: TGTGCCAGCAGACCCTGGACTAGCGGGGGAGCTGAGTTCTTC.

The gene calls are TRBV10-3 and TRBJ2-1, with 10 bases identical to TRBD2. Trimming cost V 3 bases and J 7 bases; bases outside gene matches: 15. In germline, CDR1 is ENHRY, CDR2 SYGVKD. This CDR3 has 18 residues. The CDR3 sequence is CAISEWEGASGRPNEQFF. The DNA for the CDR3 is TGTGCCATCAGTGAATGGGAGGGGGCTAGCGGGAGACCTAATGAGCAGTTCTTC.

The rearrangement uses TRBV7-9 and TRBJ1-2; no firm D call. CDR3 size: 15 residues. The ends were cut back, 1 base at V and 3 bases at J, with 12 bases in the middle. In germline, CDR1 is SEHNR, CDR2 FQNEAQ (reference sequence). CDR3 sequence reads: CASSLGASSDYGYTF. Here the CDR3 DNA reads TGTGCCAGCAGCTTAGGCGCATCCTCAGACTATGGCTACACCTTC.